Each of the 10 T cell receptor beta chains below was sequenced from the same sample in a study of blood T cell repertoires in COVID-19. Some clones are missing from TCRdb's copy, which holds only in-frame ones; the method was immunoSEQ multiplex PCR. This sample yields about 480,000 clones, of which roughly 88% are seen a single time; around an eighth belongs to the top ten. The sample comprised peripheral blood. Every receptor here comes from a woman between 50 and 59 years old with COVID-19, enrolled during active disease.

This chain connects TRBV5-5 to TRBJ1-6; no firm D call. The CDR3 consists of 14 residues. Trimming shortened V by 4 bases and J by 13 bases, and 18 bases separated the two germline ends. Germline CDR1 reads SGHKS; CDR2 reads YYEKEE (reference sequence). The CDR3 region is CASSPELTTSPLHF. The CDR3 DNA reads as TGTGCCAGCAGCCCTGAGCTCACGACAAGCCCCCTCCACTTT.

The V call is TRBV6-4, the J call TRBJ1-1; 7 bases are shared with TRBD1. The CDR3 spans 15 residues. V dropped 6 bases and J dropped 3; count of bases not matched to a gene: 10. The germline V gene has CDR1 MRHNA and CDR2 SNTAGT. CDR3 sequence (DNA): TGTGCCAGCAGAAGGCAGGGGGATTGGGACACTGAAGCTTTCTTT. Protein: CASRRQGDWDTEAFF.

The chain is built from TRBV14 and TRBJ2-5, with D perhaps TRBD1 (5 bases). Trimming took 0 bases from V and 7 from J, leaving 15 bases between them. Germline V gene data show CDR1 as SGHDN and CDR2 as FVKESK. The CDR3 has 15 amino acids. The CDR3 reads CASSQDTGYRRTQYF. CDR3 sequence (DNA): TGTGCCAGCAGCCAAGACACAGGTTATAGAAGGACCCAGTACTTC.

This clone was seen a single time. The rearrangement joins TRBV5-6 to TRBJ2-7, with D possibly matching TRBD2 (5 bases). The CDR3 runs 14 residues. V was trimmed by 4 bases and J by 3 bases, leaving 14 bases between them. The germline CDR1 and CDR2 sequences are SGHDT and YYEEEE. The DNA for the CDR3 is TGTGCCAGCAGCCCCCGAGGGCAAATCTACGAGCAGTACTTC. This encodes CASSPRGQIYEQYF.

This chain joins TRBV18 and TRBJ2-3; weak D call: TRBD2 (5 bases). This CDR3 is built from 14 residues. Trimming stripped 3 bases from V and 1 base from J, with 8 bases between. CDR1 and CDR2 from the germline V gene are KGHSH and LQKENI. CDR3 DNA sequence: TGTGCCAGCTCACCTTGGGGAGGCACAGATACGCAGTATTTT. It codes for CASSPWGGTDTQYF.

This chain connects TRBV30 to TRBJ1-6; D not certain. V lost 3 bases and J lost 0, with 6 bases in between. Germline V lookup: CDR1 GTSNPN, CDR2 SVGIG (reference sequence). The CDR3 is 14 residues long. This CDR3 reads CAWRTGSYNSPLHF. In DNA, the CDR3 is TGTGCCTGGAGAACCGGCTCCTATAATTCACCCCTCCACTTT.

This chain uses TRBV5-4 with TRBJ1-4; no firm D call. Germline V gives CDR1 SGHNT, CDR2 YYREEE (reference sequence). Trimming took 1 base from V and 7 from J, leaving 8 bases between them. CDR3 length equals 13 residues. CDR3 sequence: CASSLNWSEKLFF. CDR3 coding DNA: TGTGCCAGCAGCTTGAATTGGAGTGAAAAACTGTTTTTT.

With respect to this clone: One end of the junction fails to match germline, which may point to a read error. This chain connects TRBV25-1 to TRBJ1-6; tentatively, D is TRBD1 (5 bases). This CDR3 has 16 residues. Germline V gives CDR1 MGHDK, CDR2 SYGVNS. The CDR3 region has the DNA TGTGCCAGTAGTGCTAGGGGCGAAGTTCCGGGCTCACCCCTCCACTTT. The encoded protein is CASSARGEVPGSPLHF.

The CDR3 DNA is TGTGCCAGCAGCTTGTATCACAGAGCCTACGAGCAGTACTTC. This sequence encodes CASSLYHRAYEQYF. V is TRBV5-4 and J is TRBJ2-7; no clear D gene. CDR3 size: 14 residues. V shed 1 base and J shed 2 bases, with 10 bases lying between them. In germline, CDR1 is SGHNT, CDR2 YYREEE (reference sequence).

This chain links TRBV4-1 with TRBJ1-5; D unclear. The CDR3 runs 15 residues. Trimming removed 3 bases at V and 0 bases at J, with 9 bases between. Germline V gene lookup returns CDR1 MGHRA and CDR2 YSYEKL. CDR3 residues: CASSQEGYSNQPQHF. The CDR3 DNA follows: TGCGCCAGCAGCCAGGAGGGATATAGCAATCAGCCCCAGCATTTT.